The following is a T cell receptor beta chain sequence with its context. The V gene lost 11 bases and the J gene lost 1 base, with 14 bases spanning the gap. The CDR3 is 13 amino acids. CDR1 and CDR2 (germline): MNHEY, SVGAGI. Here immunoSEQ multiplex PCR was the method, and the copy in TCRdb shows in-frame clones only, minus some. The sample lists about 150,000 clones, approximately 91% occurring once. This specimen belongs to a study of control samples from healthy donors and cancer patients. This sequence was found in a man aged 25-45 years in good health. Sequencing used blood. The chain links TRBV6-5 to TRBJ1-1; D uncertain. CDR3 residues: CAPPGTKNTEAFF. In DNA, the CDR3 is TGTGCCCCCCCGGGCACAAAGAACACTGAAGCTTTCTTT.